Following are 15 T cell receptor beta chains from one sample sequenced in a study of shared clonotypes between healthy human individuals. TCRdb's copy holds only in-frame clones and misses some; the assay was immunoSEQ multiplex PCR. The top ten clones hold roughly 0.83% of a sample with around 1.1 million clones, roughly 80% of them seen once. What was sequenced was memory CD4+ T cells from PBMCs. Subset here: CD45RA-negative fraction. The receptors shown here come from a man between 18 and 29 years old in good health. Some clones in this sample may be carry-over from other donors' samples.

CDR3 residues: CASSSSYPSTDTQYF. The CDR3 DNA follows: TGTGCCAGCAGTTCCTCTTATCCAAGCACAGATACGCAGTATTTT. The chain recombines TRBV28 with TRBJ2-3, with no clear D. There are 15 residues in the CDR3. Trimming stripped 4 bases from V and 0 bases from J, with 11 bases between. Germline CDR1 reads MDHEN; CDR2 reads SYDVKM. Filled out from reference TRBV28 and TRBJ2-3, the complete variable domain reads DVKVTQSSRYLVKRTGEKVFLECVQDMDHENMFWYRQDPGLGLRLIYFSYDVKMKEKGDIPEGYSVSREKKERFSLILESASTNQTSMYLCASSSSYPSTDTQYFGPGTRLTVL.

The rearrangement links TRBV5-4 to TRBJ1-1, with D possibly matching TRBD1 (6 bases). Trimming took off 4 bases at V and 5 bases at J, with 15 bases between the two ends. The CDR3 sequence is 14 residues long. Germline CDR1 and CDR2: SGHNT and YYREEE (reference sequence). CDR3 region: CASSPSGGRTEAFF. CDR3 coding DNA: TGTGCCAGCAGCCCCTCGGGGGGGCGGACTGAAGCTTTCTTT.

The chain couples TRBV6-5 to TRBJ1-1; D is possibly TRBD1 (5 bases). Trimming took 7 bases from V and 6 from J, leaving 15 bases between them. The CDR3 covers 13 residues. Germline CDR1 MNHEY, CDR2 SVGAGI. In DNA form, the CDR3 reads TGTGCCAGCACCGTCGCCAGGGACGCTGAAGCTTTCTTT. This translates into CASTVARDAEAFF.

CDR3 coding DNA: TGTGCCAGCACCCCCCCGAAGGCAGTAGCTAATGAAAAACTGTTTTTT. This sequence encodes CASTPPKAVANEKLFF. V gene TRBV2 combines with J gene TRBJ1-4; the D is unclear. The germline CDR1 and CDR2 sequences are SNHLY and FYNNEI. The CDR3 runs to 16 residues. With 7 bases removed from V and 3 bases from J, the gap between germline ends came to 18 bases.

About this clone itself: Other DNA sequences in this sample translate to the same CDR3. J is TRBJ1-1 and V is TRBV6-1; the D is unclear. The V and J ends lost 4 bases and 0 bases respectively, with 6 bases between them. CDR1 MNHNS and CDR2 SASEGT come from the germline V gene. The CDR3 is made up of 13 amino acids. In DNA form, the CDR3 reads TGTGCCAGCAGTGCTACAGTGAACACTGAAGCTTTCTTT. It translates to CASSATVNTEAFF.

The chain is built from TRBV5-6 and TRBJ1-1; 7 nucleotides match TRBD1. V was clipped by 2 bases and J by 5 bases; unmatched bases: 3. CDR3 size: 13 residues. The germline V gene has CDR1 SGHDT and CDR2 YYEEEE. DNA of the CDR3: TGTGCCAGCAGCTTCAGGGGGTCGACTGAAGCTTTCTTT. Protein sequence: CASSFRGSTEAFF.

This clone showed up many times. The V call is TRBV7-7, the J call TRBJ2-7, with 7 bases aligning to TRBD1. The germline gives CDR1 SSHAT, CDR2 FNYEAQ (reference sequence). V shed 4 bases and J 4 bases; nucleotides not matched to a gene: 7. The CDR3 is 14 amino acids. CDR3 sequence: CASSSDRVPYEQYF. CDR3 bases: TGTGCCAGCAGCTCAGACAGGGTTCCGTACGAGCAGTACTTC.

This clone showed up just a few times. The genes are TRBV25-1 and TRBJ1-1, with D possibly matching TRBD1 (6 bases). The CDR3 contains 15 residues. From germline, CDR1 is MGHDK and CDR2 SYGVNS. The ends were cut back, 1 base at V and 1 base at J, with 10 bases in the middle. The chain's CDR3 is CASSEWGQRNTEAFF. The CDR3 region has the DNA TGTGCCAGCAGTGAATGGGGGCAGAGGAACACTGAAGCTTTCTTT.

For this clone: At one end, the junction sequence differs from germline, possibly due to a read error. J is TRBJ2-5 and V is TRBV5-3; D is unclear. TRBV5-3 is given ORF status, its function remaining uncertain. CDR3 length: 13 amino acids. The CDR3 coding sequence is TGTGCCAGCAGCTTAGGGTCCCAAGAGACCCAGTACTTC. Its translation: CASSLGSQETQYF.

This clone has ten or more counts. Other DNA variants within this sample encode the same CDR3. The rearrangement links TRBV7-2 to TRBJ2-2, with TRBD2 as a possible D gene (5 bases). CDR3 length: 15 amino acids. V lost 2 bases and J lost 2, with 9 bases in between. Germline CDR1 SGHTA, CDR2 FQGNSA. Here the CDR3 reads CASSLPGLNTGELFF. The CDR3 DNA reads TGTGCCAGCAGCTTACCCGGACTTAACACCGGGGAGCTGTTTTTT.

As regards this clone: This same CDR3 is encoded by further DNA sequences in the sample. This rearrangement joins TRBV7-9 to TRBJ2-5; 10 bases are a match to TRBD2. V gave up 1 base and J gave up 5 bases; unmatched junction bases: 4. Germline values: CDR1 SEHNR, CDR2 FQNEAQ (reference sequence). The CDR3 loop spans 15 amino acids. The CDR3 DNA reads TGTGCCAGCAGCTTAGAACTAGCGGGAAGGGAGACCCAGTACTTC. This translates into CASSLELAGRETQYF.

For this clone: Other DNA sequences in this sample translate to the same CDR3. The J gene is TRBJ2-1, the V gene TRBV18; D remains ambiguous. Trimming shortened V by 6 bases and J by 5 bases, and 8 bases separated the two germline ends. The CDR3 totals 12 residues. Germline assignment: CDR1 KGHSH and CDR2 LQKENI. CDR3 residues: CASSPQDNEQFF. CDR3 bases: TGTGCCAGCTCTCCTCAGGACAATGAGCAGTTCTTC. Drawing the rest from reference TRBV18 and TRBJ2-1, the complete variable domain is NAGVMQNPRHLVRRRGQEARLRCSPMKGHSHVYWYRQLPEEGLKFMVYLQKENIIDESGMPKERFSAEFPKEGPSILRIQQVVRGDSAAYFCASSPQDNEQFFGPGTRLTVL.

This chain links TRBV5-1 with TRBJ2-2; no clear D. V lost 0 bases, J lost 7 bases, and 16 bases lay in between. Germline CDR1 is SGHRS and CDR2 is YFSETQ. The CDR3 has 16 amino acids. The CDR3 bases are TGCGCCAGCAGCTTGGTTAGTTACCCCTTGGTCGGGGAGCTGTTTTTT. Translating gives CASSLVSYPLVGELFF.

The chain is built from TRBV11-2 and TRBJ2-3; D may be TRBD1 (5 bases). This CDR3 is 16 amino acids long. Deletions cut 6 bases from V and 0 bases from J, with 16 bases between. The germline V gene has CDR1 SGHAT and CDR2 FQNNGV. For the CDR3, the DNA is TGTGCCAGCAGTCTATGGGGCATTTCTAGCACAGATACGCAGTATTTT. Translating gives CASSLWGISSTDTQYF. Together with reference TRBV11-2 and TRBJ2-3, the CDR3 gives the full variable domain: EAGVAQSPRYKIIEKRQSVAFWCNPISGHATLYWYQQILGQGPKLLIQFQNNGVVDDSQLPKDRFSAERLKGVDSTLKIQPAKLEDSAVYLCASSLWGISSTDTQYFGPGTRLTVL.

This clone was observed a single time. The chain has TRBV7-2 and TRBJ1-2; 11 bases line up with TRBD1. This CDR3 has 14 amino acids. V gave up 6 bases and J gave up 3 bases; unmatched junction bases: 3. Germline assignment: CDR1 SGHTA and CDR2 FQGNSA. The CDR3 nucleotides read TGTGCCAGCAGGGGACAGGGGGATCACTATGGCTACACCTTC. As protein: CASRGQGDHYGYTF.